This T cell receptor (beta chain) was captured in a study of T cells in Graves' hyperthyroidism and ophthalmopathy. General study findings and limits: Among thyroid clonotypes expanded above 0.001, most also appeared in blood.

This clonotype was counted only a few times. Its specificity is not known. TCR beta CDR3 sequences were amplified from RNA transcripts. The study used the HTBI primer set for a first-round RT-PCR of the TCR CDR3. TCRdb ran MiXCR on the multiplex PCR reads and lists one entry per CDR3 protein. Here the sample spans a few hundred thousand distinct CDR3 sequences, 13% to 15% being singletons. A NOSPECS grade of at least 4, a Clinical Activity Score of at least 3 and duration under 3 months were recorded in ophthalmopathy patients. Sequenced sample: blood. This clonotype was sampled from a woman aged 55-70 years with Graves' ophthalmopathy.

CDR3 sequence (DNA): TGTGCCACCAGCAGAGTCGGACTAGCGGGATTCTACGAGCAGTACTTC. It encodes CATSRVGLAGFYEQYF. The chain employs TRBV15 and TRBJ2-7; 12 positions agree with TRBD2. The CDR3 is 16 amino acids. CDR1 and CDR2 from the germline V gene are LNHNV and YYDKDF (reference sequence). With V trimmed by 1 base and J by 3 bases, 4 bases remained unmatched.